These 6 T cell receptor beta chains originate from one sample sequenced in a study of T cell changes during pregnancy in multiple sclerosis. Using immunoSEQ multiplex PCR, the repertoire was profiled, and TCRdb retains in-frame clones only, with some absent. Altogether some 80,000 clones are present, 92% being singletons, with the ten largest covering 2.5% to 3%. The sequences come from peripheral blood, collected before pregnancy. These receptors all stem from a female donor with multiple sclerosis, enrolled in a pregnancy study.

V is TRBV28 and J is TRBJ2-7; 7 bases are shared with TRBD1. The germline V gene has CDR1 MDHEN and CDR2 SYDVKM. V lost 6 bases and J lost 2; bases outside the gene matches: 10. CDR3 length equals 15 residues. The CDR3 nucleotides are TGTGCCAGCAGCCAGCCCACCGGGACAGCCTACGAGCAGTACTTC. Translated, it gives CASSQPTGTAYEQYF. The variable domain in full, with the rest retrieved from reference TRBV28 and TRBJ2-7, is DVKVTQSSRYLVKRTGEKVFLECVQDMDHENMFWYRQDPGLGLRLIYFSYDVKMKEKGDIPEGYSVSREKKERFSLILESASTNQTSMYLCASSQPTGTAYEQYFGPGTRLTVT.

The chain is built from TRBV7-2 and TRBJ2-7, with D perhaps matching TRBD1 (7 bases). Trimming took 4 bases from V and 6 from J, leaving 13 bases between them. Per germline, CDR1 SGHTA and CDR2 FQGNSA. CDR3 size: 13 residues. CDR3 sequence (DNA): TGTGCCAGCAGCTCGCGACAGGGAGGCGAGCAGTACTTC. Protein: CASSSRQGGEQYF. The full variable domain, completed using reference TRBV7-2 and TRBJ2-7, is GAGVSQSPSNKVTEKGKDVELRCDPISGHTALYWYRQSLGQGLEFLIYFQGNSAPDKSGLPSDRFSAERTGGSVSTLTIQRTQQEDSAVYLCASSSRQGGEQYFGPGTRLTVT.

The gene calls are TRBV18 and TRBJ2-2; TRBD2 matches 8 bases. The CDR3 sequence is 16 residues long. Germline-derived CDR1 and CDR2 are KGHSH and LQKENI. The trim removed 5 bases at V and 0 bases at J, leaving 5 bases unmatched. The DNA for the CDR3 is TGTGCCAGCTCAATACGACTAGCGACGAACACCGGGGAGCTGTTTTTT. The encoded protein is CASSIRLATNTGELFF.

The V and J genes are TRBV28 and TRBJ1-2, with D maybe TRBD1 (6 bases). Germline V gene data show CDR1 as MDHEN and CDR2 as SYDVKM. The V end lost 2 bases, the J end lost 8 bases, and 18 bases lay between the germline ends. CDR3 size: 15 residues. This CDR3 is CASSLAREGVYGYTF. The DNA for the CDR3 is TGTGCCAGCAGTTTAGCCAGGGAGGGGGTATACGGCTACACCTTC.

The chain has TRBV11-1 and TRBJ2-7; 10 nucleotides line up with TRBD2. The J segment lost 2 bases and the V segment lost 1 base, leaving 2 bases of the junction unmatched. This CDR3 is built from 15 residues. Germline V gene sequence: CDR1 SGHAT, CDR2 FQDESV (reference sequence). CDR3 DNA: TGTGCCAGCAGCTTAGAAGCGGGAGGGCCCTACGAGCAGTACTTC. Translating gives CASSLEAGGPYEQYF.

The chain combines TRBV15 with TRBJ2-7; possible D gene TRBD1, 6 bases. The germline V gene has CDR1 LNHNV and CDR2 YYDKDF (reference sequence). The CDR3 consists of 14 residues. V lost 4 bases, J lost 3 bases, and 13 bases lay in between. The CDR3 loop reads CATSMGRTDYEQYF. The CDR3 DNA is TGTGCCACCAGCATGGGTCGGACAGACTACGAGCAGTACTTC.